The clone carrying this T cell receptor (beta chain) has ten or more counts. Its cognate antigen is unknown. Per the study methods: The study's classifier, a distant-metastasis tool for papillary thyroid cancer, was built using CDR3 differences across clinicopathological groups. TCRdb recomputed clones from the PCR reads via MiXCR. The V and J calls shown here were made by TCRdb, not taken from the authors' results. The sample includes over 30,000 clones, 25% to 35% of them seen just once. The data belong to a study of metastatic and nonmetastatic thyroid tumors. The CDR3 totals 14 residues. Germline V gene lookup returns CDR1 MNHEY and CDR2 SMNVEV (reference sequence). The junction had 12 bases not matched to a gene; V was cut back by 8 bases and J by 6 bases. None of the patients had undergone any treatment ahead of thyroid surgery. Study-wide results and caveats: Within blood and tumor, benign nodules reportedly had significantly lower TCR beta diversity than malignant thyroid tumors did.

The TCR comes from a female donor with papillary thyroid cancer or a benign thyroid nodule (not recorded which). Some clones in this sample may be carry-over from other donors' samples. Sequenced material: blood. The chain carries TRBV27 and TRBJ2-7; TRBD2 aligns across 8 bases. Here the CDR3 reads CASGHGGAGSEQYF. CDR3 nucleotides: TGTGCCAGCGGTCACGGGGGGGCAGGCTCCGAGCAGTACTTC.